The clone carrying this T cell receptor beta chain was observed at least ten times. This record belongs to a study of neurological immune-mediated disorders. Trimming removed 5 bases at V and 3 bases at J, with 11 bases between. The CDR3 runs to 12 residues. Germline loops: CDR1 DFQATT, CDR2 SNEGSKA (reference sequence). TCRdb re-derived calls from the 5' RACE reads in MiXCR, one entry per CDR3 protein. The sample yields fewer than 30,000 distinct CDR3 sequences, about 6.7% seen once. The material sequenced was PBMCs. This receptor was identified in a woman aged 40 to 50 in good health. This rearrangement joins TRBV20-1 to TRBJ2-7; TRBD2 is a possible D gene (5 bases). The CDR3 nucleotides read TGCAGTGCTCCCAGGACTCTCTACGAGCAGTACTTC. Encoded protein: CSAPRTLYEQYF.